This entry concerns a single T cell receptor (beta chain). It lacks a known antigen. No much larger clonotype is one base removed from it; base qualities were not supplied. The record originates from a study of cytomegalovirus exposure and HLA in healthy donors (TCRdb year 2017). Regarding the complete study: An earlier analysis of approximately 640 of the donors reported approximately 270 Gb of sequence data and some 100 million unique TCR beta sequences from approximately 180 million T cells. Rather than using new phenotypic data, the later analysis identified candidate immune exposures from TCR beta sequences and from how often those sequences occurred across donors. Alongside the repertoire data, information on donor age, sex, ethnicity and CMV serostatus was compiled. An early release that covered roughly 600 HLA-typed donors contained around 330 gigabases of sequencing data and tens of millions of unique TCR sequences. Both class I and class II loci were covered by HLA typing, at four-digit resolution. A later genetic analysis used genome-wide SNP genotypes for about 65% of the roughly 670 donors, treating that subset as a discovery cohort. A separate validation cohort of 100 to 150 different subjects was used in addition to the roughly 700-subject first cohort. Typing coverage varied by locus: roughly 629-630 donors for A, B, C, DRB1 and DQB1; more than 500 for DQA1; nearly 610 for DPA1; more than 450 for DPB1. The study profiled the T cell repertoires of about 720 subjects by immunosequencing and related them to cytomegalovirus serostatus. Of the approximately 400 genotyped donors, 65% to 90% fell in the genetic ancestry cluster associated with self-reported Caucasian donors. A later analysis re-examined previously published TCR beta repertoires from more than 550 donors and added high-resolution HLA genotyping to investigate patterns of TCR occurrence. To predict cytomegalovirus infection status, the study brought together high-throughput TCR immunosequencing, statistical association of individual TCRs with disease status, and machine learning. Because of strong linkage in the cohort, five DR-DQ haplotypes were treated as single units for association and clustering. An earlier analysis of approximately 630 of the donors applied high-throughput TCR beta sequencing to assess whether each TCR beta V gene segment acted as functional or pseudogenic. All discovery cohort repertoires had been generated on a single sequencing platform. The study was designed to test whether signatures of past pathogen exposure could be identified by cataloging public T cell receptors. Among almost 400 genotyped donors of the cohort, an average of approximately 240,000 unique TCR beta nucleotide sequences were sequenced per donor, roughly 18% of them non-productive. What the authors observed across the whole study: An association between a missense DCLRE1C variant and V-gene and J-gene trimming of TCR beta chains was found in a later genetic analysis and replicated in an independent cohort. Correlated functional status among segregating V segments might be attributable to linkage disequilibrium, but an unknown experimental factor could not be ruled out. In a later genetic analysis, fewer N-insertions in productive TCRs were reported among donors in an Asian-associated ancestry cluster than the approximately 670-donor mean. Because some donors lacked HLA typing at each locus, the association tests relied only on the typed subset. In a later analysis, HLA-associated TCR beta chains were found to be more clonally expanded and to have lower generation probabilities than equally common non-associated chains. This cohort had only TCR beta chains sequenced, and the lack of alpha or paired-chain data limited which features could be detected. The sequencing pipeline was judged likely to have produced a cluster of highly shared sequence variants as a technical artifact. Because counts were too low, seventeen rarely observed V segments, including chromosome 9 orphons, were left out of the earlier analysis of 587 of the donors. The classifier was reported to diagnose cytomegalovirus status with high specificity and sensitivity in both the original cohort and the validation cohort. The study gave a list of under 200 TCR beta chains associated with cytomegalovirus. When HLA alleles, especially DR and DQ, strongly co-occurred, attributing TCR associations to individual alleles was difficult. For the cohort, immune exposure information was limited to CMV serostatus. In a later analysis, most CMV-associated TCR beta chains were found to appear HLA-restricted, with HLA associations seemingly driven largely by CMV exposure. In a later analysis, the rate of TCR association differed among HLA loci, with DRB1 alleles having the most associated TCRs and HLA-C alleles having the fewest. Broadly in line with IMGT annotations, most TCR beta V segments showed up in productive rearrangements about 87% or about 30% of the time in an earlier analysis of roughly 590 of the donors. At a false discovery rate of 0.05, a later analysis linked under 20,000 TCR beta sequences to specific HLA alleles. In vitro tests confirmed that a few of the cytomegalovirus-associated TCR beta chains recognize cytomegalovirus antigens. A further reported finding was that TCR beta sequences accurately predicted the HLA-A and HLA-B alleles for most subjects in the first cohort. The authors suggested that the approach could potentially be generalized to other disease states and immunological phenotypes. According to a later analysis, parvovirus B19, influenza, CMV and Epstein-Barr virus appeared linked to several top co-occurrence clusters. Roughly uniform sequencing depth across donors was assumed in presence/absence analyses, although this assumption may not hold. Most TCR sequences were seen in very few donors, while some public TCRs were found in many individuals. Some IMGT-functional V segments, including TRBV6-2 and TRBV6-3, could not be told apart with the 87-base-pair reads, so those segments were excluded.

In total, about 650 healthy bone marrow donors made up the cohort. All cohort members were sampled while nominally healthy, although unrecorded immune exposures were likely present. The donor was CMV seropositive and belonged to the group of around 300 seropositive cohort members. A peripheral blood sample was provided by each donor, and peripheral blood mononuclear cells were used for TCR beta sequencing. The Qiagen DNeasy Blood Extraction Kit was used to extract genomic DNA from the blood cell samples. CDR1 SSHAT and CDR2 FNYEAQ are derived from the germline V gene (reference sequence). The CDR3 numbers 16 residues from cysteine through phenylalanine. Kept here is only the CDR3 DNA, which spans 48 bases and is read in frame from base 1. V and J are trimmed by 5 bases and 5 bases, and the gene matches miss 13 bases of the junction. The library was generated by the immunoSEQ multiplex PCR assay. The multiplex PCR relied on a mix of 60 forward primers for TCR Vbeta segments and 13 reverse primers for TCR Jbeta segments. Amplification of the CDR3 region of rearranged TCR beta genes was performed with a multiplex PCR assay on genomic DNA. Amplified TCR beta libraries were sequenced as 87-base-pair reads on the Illumina HiSeq System. As for how the authors treated the data: Across the 670 or so repertoires, a later analysis counted approximately 75 million unique TCR beta chains, 9 million to 14 million of which were shared by at least two donors. Raw reads were error-corrected and collapsed into unique sequences by a nearest-neighbor algorithm in which closely related sequences were merged to remove PCR and sequencing errors. V, D and J gene segments were assigned by aligning CDR3 sequences to IMGT reference sequences. Each retained sequence needed at least a six-nucleotide match to both a V gene segment and a J gene segment. A rearrangement counted as productive if the CDR3 had no stop codons and remained in frame with V and J, and every other rearrangement counted as non-productive. Following IMGT convention, CDR3 was defined as the stretch from the second conserved V-encoded cysteine up to the conserved J-encoded phenylalanine. In an earlier analysis of around 570 of the donors, sequences lacking an unambiguous match to a single V gene segment were excluded. In an earlier analysis of roughly 500 of the donors, V segments were called functional above 56.7% productive rearrangements and were called segregating when the between-donor standard deviation exceeded 5%. A statistical classification framework was built for diagnosing cytomegalovirus status from the catalog of TCR beta chain sequences. V and J gene assignment, in a later analysis, came from comparing TCR nucleotide sequences with IMGT/GENE-DB human TR gene sequences. A later analysis assigned CDR3 sequences and most-parsimonious VDJ recombination scenarios with the TCRdist pipeline. A later analysis defined each TCR beta chain by its CDR3 amino acid sequence plus V-gene family, and excluded reads lacking a unique V-gene family. As a way to deal with suspected cross-contamination and a sequencing artifact, a later analysis dropped hundreds of nucleotide sequences that were highly shared and had low generation probability. For each public chain, a later analysis derived a clonal expansion index from normalized ranks of inferred template counts within each repertoire. Generation probabilities in a later analysis came from a VDJ recombination model fitted to out-of-frame rearrangements, and those results were checked against IGoR. A later analysis scored TCR-TCR, TCR-HLA and TCR-CMV co-occurrence with hypergeometric tests, applying a repertoire-size bias correction to TCR pairs. A later analysis estimated false discovery rates by permuting HLA or CMV assignments 20 times. In a later analysis, co-occurring TCRs were grouped using DBSCAN, and TCRdist sequence similarity was added for clustering within HLA-allele-positive subsets. Repertoires with fewer than 30,000 or more than 120,000 public chains were left out of co-occurrence clustering, as were four to six repertoires with anomalous nucleotide sharing. Here the immuneACCESS table is served through TCRdb, limited to in-frame sequences with V and J called. Missing clones are a known gap in these copies; in checked studies unresolved V genes cover under half, and the rest lacks a known reason. V and J calls and clone size follow that table, whereas D and trimming were derived from the DNA. Here the sample has some 150,000 clones; roughly 79% occur a single time. The ten largest clonotypes hold 6.5% to 8% of the sample.

The sequence derives from a woman aged 40 to 50 in good health and CMV-seropositive. Sequences were obtained from PBMCs. The V and J segments used are TRBV7-7 and TRBJ2-5, with 8 central nucleotides matching TRBD2. The CDR3 protein: CASSLGVRGGRETQYF. The DNA sequence is TGTGCCAGCAGCCTGGGGGTCCGGGGGGGCCGGGAGACCCAGTACTTC.